This TCR beta chain derives from a study of blood T cell repertoires in COVID-19. Profiling relied on immunoSEQ multiplex PCR, and the TCRdb table lists in-frame clones only, not all of them. Of more than 100,000 clones listed, roughly 90% are singletons. With V trimmed by 6 bases and J by 8 bases, 11 bases remained unmatched. CDR3 length equals 15 residues. Germline-derived CDR1 and CDR2 are SNHLY and FYNNEI. The origin of this receptor is a man between 65 and 85 years old with active COVID-19. The sequenced sample was peripheral blood. The chain carries TRBV2 and TRBJ2-4; 9 nucleotides match TRBD2. CDR3 sequence (DNA): TGTGCCAGCAGGGCGATCGGCGGGAGGGGTGACATTCAGTACTTC. Its protein is CASRAIGGRGDIQYF.